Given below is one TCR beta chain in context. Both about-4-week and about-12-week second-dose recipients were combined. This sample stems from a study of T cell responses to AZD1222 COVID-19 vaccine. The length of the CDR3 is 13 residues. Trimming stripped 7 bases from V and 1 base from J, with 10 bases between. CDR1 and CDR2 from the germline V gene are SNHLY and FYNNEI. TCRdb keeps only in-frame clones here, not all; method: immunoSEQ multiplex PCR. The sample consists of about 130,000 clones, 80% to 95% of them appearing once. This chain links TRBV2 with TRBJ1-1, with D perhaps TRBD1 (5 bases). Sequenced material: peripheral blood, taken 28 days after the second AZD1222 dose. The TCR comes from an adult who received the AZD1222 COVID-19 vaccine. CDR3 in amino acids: CASKTDRNTEAFF. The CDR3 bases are TGTGCCAGCAAAACCGACAGGAACACTGAAGCTTTCTTT. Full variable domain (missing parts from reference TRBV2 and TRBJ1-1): EPEVTQTPSHQVTQMGQEVILRCVPISNHLYFYWYRQILGQKVEFLVSFYNNEISEKSEIFDDQFSVERPDGSNFTLKIRSTKLEDSAMYFCASKTDRNTEAFFGQGTRLTVV.